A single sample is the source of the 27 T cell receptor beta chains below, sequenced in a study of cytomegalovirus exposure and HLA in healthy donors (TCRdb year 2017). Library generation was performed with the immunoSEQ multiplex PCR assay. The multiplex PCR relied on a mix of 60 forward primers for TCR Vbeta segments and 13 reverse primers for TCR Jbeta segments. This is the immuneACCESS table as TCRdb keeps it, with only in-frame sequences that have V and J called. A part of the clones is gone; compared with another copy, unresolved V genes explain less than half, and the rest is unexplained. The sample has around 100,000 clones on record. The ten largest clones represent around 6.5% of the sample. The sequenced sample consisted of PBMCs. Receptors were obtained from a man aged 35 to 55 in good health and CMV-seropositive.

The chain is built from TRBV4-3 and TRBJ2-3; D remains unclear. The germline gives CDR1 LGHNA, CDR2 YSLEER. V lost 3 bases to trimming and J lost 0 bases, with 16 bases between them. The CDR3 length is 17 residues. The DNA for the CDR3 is TGCGCCAGCAGCCAGGAGACGGAGCTTTCTAGCACAGATACGCAGTATTTT. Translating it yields CASSQETELSSTDTQYF.

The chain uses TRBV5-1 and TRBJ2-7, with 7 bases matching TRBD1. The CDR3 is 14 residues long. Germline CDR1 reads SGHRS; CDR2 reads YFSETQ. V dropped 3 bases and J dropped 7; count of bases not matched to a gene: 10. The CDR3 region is CASSWDRPLGEQYF. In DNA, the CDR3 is TGCGCCAGCAGCTGGGACAGACCTTTAGGGGAGCAGTACTTC.

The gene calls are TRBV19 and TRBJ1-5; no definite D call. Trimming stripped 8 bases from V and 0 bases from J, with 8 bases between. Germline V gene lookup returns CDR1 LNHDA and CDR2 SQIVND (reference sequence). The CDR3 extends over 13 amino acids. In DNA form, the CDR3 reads TGTGCCAGTCGAGCCAATAGCAATCAGCCCCAGCATTTT. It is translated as CASRANSNQPQHF.

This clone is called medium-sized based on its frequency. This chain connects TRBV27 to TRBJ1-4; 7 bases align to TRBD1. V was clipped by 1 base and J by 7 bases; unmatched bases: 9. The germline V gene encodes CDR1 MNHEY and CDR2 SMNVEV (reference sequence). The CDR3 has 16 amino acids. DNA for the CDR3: TGTGCCAGCAGTTTATATCTTGGGGACAGCTCTGAAAAACTGTTTTTT. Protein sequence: CASSLYLGDSSEKLFF.

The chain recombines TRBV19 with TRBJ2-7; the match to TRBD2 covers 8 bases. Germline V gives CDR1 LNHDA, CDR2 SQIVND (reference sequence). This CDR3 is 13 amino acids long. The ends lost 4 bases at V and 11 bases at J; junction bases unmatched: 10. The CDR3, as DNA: TGTGCCAGTAGTACCCCCCCGGGAGGGGTTAAGTACTTC. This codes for CASSTPPGGVKYF. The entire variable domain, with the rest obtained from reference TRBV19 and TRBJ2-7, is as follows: DGGITQSPKYLFRKEGQNVTLSCEQNLNHDAMYWYRQDPGQGLRLIYYSQIVNDFQKGDIAEGYSVSREKKESFPLTVTSAQKNPTAFYLCASSTPPGGVKYFGPGTRLTVT.

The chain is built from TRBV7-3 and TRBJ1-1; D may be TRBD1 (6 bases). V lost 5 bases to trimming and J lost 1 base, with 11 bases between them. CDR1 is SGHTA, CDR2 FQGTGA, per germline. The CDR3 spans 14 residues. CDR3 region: CASSRDTSNTEAFF. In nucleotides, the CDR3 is TGTGCCAGCAGCCGGGACACCTCGAACACTGAAGCTTTCTTT.

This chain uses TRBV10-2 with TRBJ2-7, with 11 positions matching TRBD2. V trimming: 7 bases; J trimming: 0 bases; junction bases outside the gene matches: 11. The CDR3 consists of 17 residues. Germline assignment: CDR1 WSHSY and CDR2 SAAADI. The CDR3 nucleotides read TGCGCCAGCATCCACACCACTAGCGGGAGTGACTCCTACGAGCAGTACTTC. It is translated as CASIHTTSGSDSYEQYF.

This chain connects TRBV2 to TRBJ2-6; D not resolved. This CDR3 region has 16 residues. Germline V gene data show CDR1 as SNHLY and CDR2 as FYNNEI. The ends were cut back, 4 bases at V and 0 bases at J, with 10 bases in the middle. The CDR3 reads CASSARTRSGANVLTF. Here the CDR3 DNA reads TGTGCCAGCAGTGCGCGAACGCGCTCTGGGGCCAACGTCCTGACTTTC.

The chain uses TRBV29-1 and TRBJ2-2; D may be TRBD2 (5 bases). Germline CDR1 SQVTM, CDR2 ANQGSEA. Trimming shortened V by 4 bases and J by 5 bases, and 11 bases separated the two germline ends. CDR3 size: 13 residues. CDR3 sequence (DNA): TGCAGCGTTGGGGCCAGACTAACCGGGGAGCTGTTTTTT. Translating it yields CSVGARLTGELFF.

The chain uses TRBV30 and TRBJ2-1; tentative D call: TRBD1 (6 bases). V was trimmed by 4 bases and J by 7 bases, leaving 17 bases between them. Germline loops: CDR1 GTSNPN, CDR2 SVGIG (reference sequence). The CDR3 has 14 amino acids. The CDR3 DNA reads TGTGCCTGGACCCAAGACAGGATTCGAAATGAGCAGTTCTTC. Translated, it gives CAWTQDRIRNEQFF. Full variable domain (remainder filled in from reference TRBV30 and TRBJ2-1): SQTIHQWPATLVQPVGSPLSLECTVEGTSNPNLYWYRQAAGRGLQLLFYSVGIGQISSEVPQNLSASRPQDRQFILSSKKLLLSDSGFYLCAWTQDRIRNEQFFGPGTRLTVL.

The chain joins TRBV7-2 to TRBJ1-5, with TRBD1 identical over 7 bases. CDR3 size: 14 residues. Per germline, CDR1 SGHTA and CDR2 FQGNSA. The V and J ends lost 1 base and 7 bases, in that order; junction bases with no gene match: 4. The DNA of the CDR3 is TGTGCCAGCAGCTTAGTAGGGGGCGGACAGCCCCAGCATTTT. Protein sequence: CASSLVGGGQPQHF.

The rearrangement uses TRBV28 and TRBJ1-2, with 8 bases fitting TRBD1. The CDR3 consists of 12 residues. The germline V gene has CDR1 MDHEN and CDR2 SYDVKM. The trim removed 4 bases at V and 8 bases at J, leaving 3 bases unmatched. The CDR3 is CASSWTGSGYTF. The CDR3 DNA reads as TGTGCCAGCAGTTGGACAGGGTCCGGCTACACCTTC.

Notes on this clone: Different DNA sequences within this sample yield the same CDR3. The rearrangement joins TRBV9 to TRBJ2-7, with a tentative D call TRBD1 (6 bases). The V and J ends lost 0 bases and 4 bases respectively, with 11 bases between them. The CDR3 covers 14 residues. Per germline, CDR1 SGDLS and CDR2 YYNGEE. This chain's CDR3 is CASSVGGQGYEQYF. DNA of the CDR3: TGTGCCAGCAGCGTAGGGGGGCAGGGGTACGAGCAGTACTTC.

The CDR3 nucleotides are TGTGCCAGTAGTATATCCGGACAGGGGAGGTTAGAGACCCAGTACTTC. Amino acid sequence: CASSISGQGRLETQYF. V gene TRBV19 combines with J gene TRBJ2-5, with 9 nucleotides matching TRBD1. CDR1 and CDR2 (germline): LNHDA, SQIVND (reference sequence). Trimming removed 2 bases from V and 4 bases from J; junction bases left unmatched: 8. The CDR3 consists of 16 residues.

CDR3 DNA: TGCGCCAGCAGCTTGGCTTCTAACTATGGCTACACCTTC. The encoded protein is CASSLASNYGYTF. The rearrangement links TRBV5-1 to TRBJ1-2, with D hard to call. This CDR3 is 13 amino acids long. CDR1 is SGHRS, CDR2 YFSETQ, per germline. V was pared by 0 bases and J by 0 bases, with 3 bases between. The full variable domain, in which reference TRBV5-1 and TRBJ1-2 provide the parts outside the CDR3, is KAGVTQTPRYLIKTRGQQVTLSCSPISGHRSVSWYQQTPGQGLQFLFEYFSETQRNKGNFPGRFSGRQFSNSRSEMNVSTLELGDSALYLCASSLASNYGYTFGSGTRLTVV.

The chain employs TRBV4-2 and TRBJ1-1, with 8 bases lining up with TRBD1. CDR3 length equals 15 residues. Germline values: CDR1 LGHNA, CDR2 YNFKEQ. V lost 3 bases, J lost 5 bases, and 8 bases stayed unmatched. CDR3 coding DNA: TGTGCCAGCAGCCAGTCGTACAGGGGGGAAACTGAAGCTTTCTTT. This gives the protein CASSQSYRGETEAFF.

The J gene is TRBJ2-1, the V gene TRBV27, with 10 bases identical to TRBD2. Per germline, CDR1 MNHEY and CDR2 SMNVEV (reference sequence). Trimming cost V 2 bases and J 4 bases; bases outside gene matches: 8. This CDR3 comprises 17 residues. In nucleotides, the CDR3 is TGTGCCAGCAGTTTAGTAGGGCAGCGGGAGGGTTACAATGAGCAGTTCTTC. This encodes CASSLVGQREGYNEQFF.

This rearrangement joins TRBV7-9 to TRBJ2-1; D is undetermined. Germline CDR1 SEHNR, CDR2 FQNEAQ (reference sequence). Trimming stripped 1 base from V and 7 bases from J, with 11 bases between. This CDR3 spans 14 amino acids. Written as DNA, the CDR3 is TGTGCCAGCAGCTTAGAGCTTGGTTATAATGAGCAGTTCTTC. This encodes CASSLELGYNEQFF.

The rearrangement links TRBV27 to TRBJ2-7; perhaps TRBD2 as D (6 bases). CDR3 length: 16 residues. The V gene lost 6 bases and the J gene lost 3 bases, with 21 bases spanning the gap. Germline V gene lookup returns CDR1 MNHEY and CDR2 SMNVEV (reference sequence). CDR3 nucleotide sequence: TGTGCCAGCAGCGCCGGGGGACCAGACGCCCGCTACGAGCAGTACTTC. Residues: CASSAGGPDARYEQYF.

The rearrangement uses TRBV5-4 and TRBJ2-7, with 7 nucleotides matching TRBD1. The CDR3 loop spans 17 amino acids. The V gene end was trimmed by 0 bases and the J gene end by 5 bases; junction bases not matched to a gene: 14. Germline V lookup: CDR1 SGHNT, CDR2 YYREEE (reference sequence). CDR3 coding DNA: TGTGCCAGCAGCTTGGGCCCTCTCGTGACAGGGACCAACGAGCAGTACTTC. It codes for CASSLGPLVTGTNEQYF.

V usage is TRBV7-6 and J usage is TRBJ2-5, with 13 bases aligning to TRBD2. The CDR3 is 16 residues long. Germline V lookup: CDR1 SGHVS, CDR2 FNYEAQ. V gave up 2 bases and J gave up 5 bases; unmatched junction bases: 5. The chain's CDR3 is CASSLTGLAGEETQYF. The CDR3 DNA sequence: TGTGCCAGCAGCTTAACCGGACTAGCGGGAGAGGAGACCCAGTACTTC.

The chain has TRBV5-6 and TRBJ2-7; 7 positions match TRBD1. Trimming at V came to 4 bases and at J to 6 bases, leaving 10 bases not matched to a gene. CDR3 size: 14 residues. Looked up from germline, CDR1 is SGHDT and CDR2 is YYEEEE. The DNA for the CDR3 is TGTGCCAGCAGCCCGGACAGGCGCACGTCCGAGCAGTACTTC. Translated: CASSPDRRTSEQYF.

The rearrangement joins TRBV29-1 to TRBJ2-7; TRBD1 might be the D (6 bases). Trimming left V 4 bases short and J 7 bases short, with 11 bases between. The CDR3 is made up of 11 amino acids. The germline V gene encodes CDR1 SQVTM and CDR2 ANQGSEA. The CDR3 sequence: CSVGTAFEQYF. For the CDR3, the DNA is TGCAGCGTTGGGACAGCGTTTGAGCAGTACTTC.

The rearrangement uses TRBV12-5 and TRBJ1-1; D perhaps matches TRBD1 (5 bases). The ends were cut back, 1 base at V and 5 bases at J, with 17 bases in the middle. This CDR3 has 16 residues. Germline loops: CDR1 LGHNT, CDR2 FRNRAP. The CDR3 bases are TGTGCTAGTGGTTTGGCACCCGGAGGGGCTGGGACTGAAGCTTTCTTT. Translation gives CASGLAPGGAGTEAFF.

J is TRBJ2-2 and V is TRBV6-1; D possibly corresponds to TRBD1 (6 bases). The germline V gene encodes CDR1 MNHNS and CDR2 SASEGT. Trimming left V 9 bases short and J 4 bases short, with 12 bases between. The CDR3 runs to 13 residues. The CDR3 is CASAGVTTGELFF. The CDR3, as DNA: TGTGCCAGTGCAGGGGTGACCACCGGGGAGCTGTTTTTT.

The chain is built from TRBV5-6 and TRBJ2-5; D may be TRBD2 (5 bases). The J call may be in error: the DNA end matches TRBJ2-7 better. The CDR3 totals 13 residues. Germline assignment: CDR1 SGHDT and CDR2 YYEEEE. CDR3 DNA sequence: TGTGCCAGCAGCTACGGGGTCTCCTACGAGCAGTACTTC. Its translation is CASSYGVSYEQYF.

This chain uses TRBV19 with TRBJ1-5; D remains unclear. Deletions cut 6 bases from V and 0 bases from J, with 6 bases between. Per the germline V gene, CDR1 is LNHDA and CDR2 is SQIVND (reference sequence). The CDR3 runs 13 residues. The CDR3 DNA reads TGTGCCAGTAGGACAAGTAGCAATCAGCCCCAGCATTTT. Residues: CASRTSSNQPQHF. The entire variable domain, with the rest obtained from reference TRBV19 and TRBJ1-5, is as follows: DGGITQSPKYLFRKEGQNVTLSCEQNLNHDAMYWYRQDPGQGLRLIYYSQIVNDFQKGDIAEGYSVSREKKESFPLTVTSAQKNPTAFYLCASRTSSNQPQHFGDGTRLSIL.